The 28 T cell receptor beta chains reported below all come from one sample, sequenced in a study of T cell repertoires in cytomegalovirus infection. These TCRs are of unknown antigen specificity. TCRdb fed the reads into MiXCR, producing one record per CDR3 protein. The table has a few hundred thousand distinct CDR3 sequences, approximately 25% seen once. Sequences were derived from cultured PBMCs, sampled from culture after CMV antigen stimulation. The receptors stem from a human donor in good health (CMV status not recorded). Some clones in this sample may be carry-over from other donors' samples.

The chain joins TRBV7-2 to TRBJ2-3, with a possible D match to TRBD2 (6 bases). From germline, CDR1 is SGHTA and CDR2 FQGNSA. The germline V and J ends were trimmed by 5 bases and 11 bases, with 17 bases remaining between them. The CDR3 loop spans 13 amino acids. The CDR3 sequence is CASSLHGSREQYF. CDR3 in DNA: TGTGCCAGCAGCCTACATGGATCGCGGGAGCAGTATTTT.

This clonotype was detected only a few times. V usage is TRBV5-4 and J usage is TRBJ2-2; 12 positions match TRBD2. The CDR3 has 18 amino acids. The V segment lost 0 bases and the J segment 2 bases; nucleotides outside the gene matches: 5. Germline V gene lookup returns CDR1 SGHNT and CDR2 YYREEE (reference sequence). The CDR3 sequence is CASSLGLAGVGNTGELFF. The CDR3 region has the DNA TGTGCCAGCAGCTTGGGACTAGCGGGAGTAGGCAACACCGGGGAGCTGTTTTTT.

This clonotype was counted many times. This chain links TRBV12-3 or TRBV12-4 with TRBJ1-5; 11 positions match TRBD1. The CDR3 spans 16 residues. V trimming: 3 bases; J trimming: 6 bases; junction bases outside the gene matches: 7. The CDR3 DNA sequence: TGTGCCAGCAGTTTCGGGACAGGGGGGCGAACTCAGCCCCAGCATTTT. This translates into CASSFGTGGRTQPQHF.

V is TRBV6-2 or TRBV6-3 and J is TRBJ2-7, with 11 bases fitting TRBD2. Germline V lookup: CDR1 MNHEY, CDR2 SVGEGT. The length of the CDR3 is 15 residues. After removal of 5 bases from V and 6 bases from J, the junction contained 9 bases not matched to a gene. CDR3 protein: CASSDGTSGGGEQYF. Here the CDR3 DNA reads TGTGCCAGCAGTGACGGGACTAGCGGCGGTGGCGAGCAGTACTTC.

This clonotype occurred many times. DNA for the CDR3: TGTGCCAGCAGCCGTGGGTCAGCCTCCTCTGGAAACACCATATATTTT. It encodes CASSRGSASSGNTIYF. The chain combines TRBV7-2 with TRBJ1-3; D remains ambiguous. CDR3 length: 16 amino acids. V gave up 5 bases and J gave up 0 bases, with 14 bases separating them. In germline, CDR1 is SGHTA, CDR2 FQGNSA.

V gene TRBV9 combines with J gene TRBJ2-7, with 10 bases lining up with TRBD2. CDR3 length: 16 amino acids. The germline CDR1 and CDR2 sequences are SGDLS and YYNGEE. Unmatched junction bases numbered 3, after V lost 0 bases and J lost 0 bases. CDR3 nucleotide sequence: TGTGCCAGCAGCGTAGGGCCTAGCGGGAGCTCCTACGAGCAGTACTTC. This encodes CASSVGPSGSSYEQYF.

Many counts were recorded for this clonotype. The chain combines TRBV18 with TRBJ2-3, with D perhaps TRBD2 (5 bases). Per germline, CDR1 KGHSH and CDR2 LQKENI. This CDR3 has 13 amino acids. Between the trimmed V and J ends, which lost 6 bases and 1 base, there was a span of 8 bases. The CDR3 DNA is TGTGCCAGCTCCCCCGGGGGCACAGATACGCAGTATTTT. Amino acids: CASSPGGTDTQYF.

The rearrangement links TRBV7-2 to TRBJ2-3; no clear D. The CDR3 sequence is 15 residues long. Trimming left V 5 bases short and J 1 base short, with 13 bases between. Germline assignment: CDR1 SGHTA and CDR2 FQGNSA. The CDR3 DNA reads as TGTGCCAGCAGCCAGGTGGACGCTGGCACAGATACGCAGTATTTT. It yields the protein CASSQVDAGTDTQYF. The full variable domain, in which reference TRBV7-2 and TRBJ2-3 provide the parts outside the CDR3, is GAGVSQSPSNKVTEKGKDVELRCDPISGHTALYWYRQSLGQGLEFLIYFQGNSAPDKSGLPSDRFSAERTGGSVSTLTIQRTQQEDSAVYLCASSQVDAGTDTQYFGPGTRLTVL.

CDR3 loop: CASSLGTEVEYF. The CDR3 coding sequence is TGTGCCAGCAGCTTAGGTACCGAGGTGGAGTACTTC. J is TRBJ2-7 and V is TRBV7-2; no definite D call. CDR3 size: 12 residues. Germline assignment: CDR1 SGHTA and CDR2 FQGNSA. With 1 base removed from V and 11 bases from J, the gap between germline ends came to 12 bases. The full variable domain, in which reference TRBV7-2 and TRBJ2-7 provide the parts outside the CDR3, is GAGVSQSPSNKVTEKGKDVELRCDPISGHTALYWYRQSLGQGLEFLIYFQGNSAPDKSGLPSDRFSAERTGGSVSTLTIQRTQQEDSAVYLCASSLGTEVEYFGPGTRLTVT.

The genes are TRBV12-3 or TRBV12-4 and TRBJ2-5; TRBD1 might be the D (6 bases). The CDR3 is 13 residues long. V was trimmed by 6 bases and J by 8 bases, leaving 16 bases between them. CDR3: CASRPTGIDTQYF. The CDR3 nucleotides are TGTGCCAGCAGACCTACAGGGATAGACACCCAGTACTTC.

This clonotype was found many times. V is TRBV7-2 and J is TRBJ1-3, with D unresolved. This CDR3 spans 14 amino acids. Trimming pared 5 bases from V and 4 bases from J, leaving 12 bases between. Germline lookup yields CDR1 SGHTA and CDR2 FQGNSA. CDR3 sequence: CASSPGAEGNTIYF. The CDR3 nucleotides are TGTGCCAGCAGCCCAGGAGCTGAAGGAAACACCATATATTTT. The entire variable domain, with the rest obtained from reference TRBV7-2 and TRBJ1-3, is as follows: GAGVSQSPSNKVTEKGKDVELRCDPISGHTALYWYRQSLGQGLEFLIYFQGNSAPDKSGLPSDRFSAERTGGSVSTLTIQRTQQEDSAVYLCASSPGAEGNTIYFGEGSWLTVV.

This clonotype was seen many times. The V and J genes are TRBV7-2 and TRBJ2-3; the D gene is possibly TRBD2 (6 bases). Germline-derived CDR1 and CDR2 are SGHTA and FQGNSA. The V end lost 1 base, the J end lost 6 bases, and 11 bases lay between the germline ends. The CDR3 consists of 14 residues. The CDR3 loop is CASSLGGVPDTQYF. DNA of the CDR3: TGTGCCAGCAGCTTAGGCGGGGTTCCGGATACGCAGTATTTT. Complete variable domain (other parts from reference TRBV7-2 and TRBJ2-3): GAGVSQSPSNKVTEKGKDVELRCDPISGHTALYWYRQSLGQGLEFLIYFQGNSAPDKSGLPSDRFSAERTGGSVSTLTIQRTQQEDSAVYLCASSLGGVPDTQYFGPGTRLTVL.

V gene TRBV7-6 combines with J gene TRBJ2-5; 8 nucleotides align to TRBD2. V shed 3 bases, J shed 4 bases, and the junction held 7 bases outside the gene matches. CDR3 length: 15 amino acids. Germline V lookup: CDR1 SGHVS, CDR2 FNYEAQ. CDR3 nucleotide sequence: TGTGCCAGCAGCTTCGGGAGGGCCGGGTCAGAGACCCAGTACTTC. Translated: CASSFGRAGSETQYF.

This clonotype was seen repeatedly, ten times or more. This rearrangement joins TRBV7-8 to TRBJ2-1; D remains unclear. The length of the CDR3 is 15 residues. V gave up 8 bases and J gave up 0 bases, with 14 bases separating them. Germline assignment: CDR1 SGHVS and CDR2 FQNEAQ. CDR3 sequence: CASSYPPASYNEQFF. The CDR3 region has the DNA TGTGCCAGCTCTTATCCCCCTGCCTCCTACAATGAGCAGTTCTTC.

The CDR3 nucleotides read TGTGCCAGCAGCCGACTAGACCTAGATACGCAGTATTTT. This encodes CASSRLDLDTQYF. The rearrangement joins TRBV12-3 or TRBV12-4 to TRBJ2-3; TRBD2 might be the D (6 bases). The CDR3 extends over 13 amino acids. With 6 bases removed from V and 5 bases from J, the gap between germline ends came to 12 bases.

This clonotype was seen only a few times. The chain has TRBV12-3 or TRBV12-4 and TRBJ2-1; TRBD1 is a possible D gene (5 bases). The CDR3 is made up of 14 amino acids. Trimming took off 7 bases at V and 2 bases at J, with 12 bases between the two ends. CDR3 in DNA: TGTGCCAGCACACAGGCGACCCCCTACAATGAGCAGTTCTTC. It specifies CASTQATPYNEQFF.

This chain uses TRBV18 with TRBJ2-5, with TRBD2 matching 9 bases. The V gene end was trimmed by 3 bases and the J gene end by 2 bases; junction bases not matched to a gene: 7. The CDR3 contains 16 residues. The germline gives CDR1 KGHSH, CDR2 LQKENI. CDR3 DNA sequence: TGTGCCAGCTCACCGCCTAGACTAGCGGCACAAGAGACCCAGTACTTC. Residues: CASSPPRLAAQETQYF.

This clonotype was picked up a small number of times. The chain joins TRBV19 to TRBJ2-7, with TRBD2 identical over 7 bases. The ends lost 7 bases at V and 7 bases at J; junction bases unmatched: 13. The germline V gene has CDR1 LNHDA and CDR2 SQIVND (reference sequence). The CDR3 totals 14 residues. The CDR3 DNA reads as TGTGCCAGTAACGCTGGCGGGAGAGGAAAAGAGCAGTACTTC. It encodes CASNAGGRGKEQYF.

The genes are TRBV4-1 and TRBJ2-3; 7 positions agree with TRBD1. Germline V gene data show CDR1 as MGHRA and CDR2 as YSYEKL. This CDR3 has 15 residues. The junction had 3 bases not matched to a gene; V was cut back by 1 base and J by 2 bases. The CDR3 sequence: CASSQGDRVTDTQYF. CDR3 sequence (DNA): TGCGCCAGCAGCCAAGGGGACAGAGTCACAGATACGCAGTATTTT.

This clonotype was detected a few times. V gene TRBV12-3 or TRBV12-4 combines with J gene TRBJ2-3, with D unresolved. The CDR3 runs 14 residues. V lost 1 base and J 1 base, leaving 6 bases between the germline ends. CDR3 in amino acids: CASSLVRGTDTQYF. In nucleotides, the CDR3 is TGTGCCAGCAGTTTAGTCAGAGGCACAGATACGCAGTATTTT.

The V and J genes are TRBV9 and TRBJ2-1; D possibly corresponds to TRBD2 (6 bases). CDR1 and CDR2 (germline): SGDLS, YYNGEE. The V and J ends lost 4 bases and 7 bases respectively, with 21 bases between them. This CDR3 has 16 residues. The CDR3, as DNA: TGTGCCAGCAGCACGCGGGACTCCCAATTTCGGAATGAGCAGTTCTTC. Translating gives CASSTRDSQFRNEQFF.

The rearrangement uses TRBV4-1 and TRBJ2-1; 10 bases map to TRBD2. The trim removed 0 bases at V and 5 bases at J, leaving 1 base unmatched. The CDR3 is made up of 15 amino acids. Per germline, CDR1 MGHRA and CDR2 YSYEKL. The CDR3 sequence is CASSQEGLADNEQFF. The CDR3 DNA reads TGCGCCAGCAGCCAAGAAGGACTAGCGGACAATGAGCAGTTCTTC.

The rearrangement uses TRBV6-2 or TRBV6-3 and TRBJ2-7; TRBD2 matches at 12 bases. The CDR3 length is 13 residues. The germline V gene has CDR1 MNHEY and CDR2 SVGEGT. V trimming: 8 bases; J trimming: 3 bases; junction bases outside the gene matches: 2. The CDR3 here is CASRTSGNYEQYV. As DNA, the CDR3 is TGTGCCAGCCGGACTAGCGGGAACTACGAGCAGTACGTC.

In DNA form, the CDR3 reads TGTGCCAGCAGTTTTATGGCGAACACTGAAGCTTTCTTT. Translation gives CASSFMANTEAFF. This rearrangement joins TRBV12-3 or TRBV12-4 to TRBJ1-1; D is unresolved. Trimming shortened V by 3 bases and J by 1 base, and 6 bases separated the two germline ends. This CDR3 is 13 amino acids long.

This clonotype was picked up many times. The genes are TRBV6-1 and TRBJ1-1, with TRBD1 matching over 8 bases. V gave up 8 bases and J gave up 1 base; unmatched junction bases: 9. The length of the CDR3 is 15 residues. Germline loops: CDR1 MNHNS, CDR2 SASEGT. The CDR3 DNA reads as TGTGCCAGCCGACTACAGGGGGTAAGGAACACTGAAGCTTTCTTT. Residues: CASRLQGVRNTEAFF.

This chain connects TRBV7-7 to TRBJ2-7; D is perhaps TRBD1 (5 bases). This CDR3 has 13 amino acids. The germline V gene encodes CDR1 SSHAT and CDR2 FNYEAQ (reference sequence). CDR3 nucleotide sequence: TGTGCTAGCAGCTGGGGCCTACCTTGGGAGCAGTACGTC. The encoded protein is CASSWGLPWEQYV.

The V call is TRBV11-2, the J call TRBJ1-3; the D is unclear. V was trimmed by 6 bases and J by 2 bases, leaving 11 bases between them. Germline V gives CDR1 SGHAT, CDR2 FQNNGV. The CDR3 consists of 14 residues. The CDR3 loop reads CASRVRGPGNTIYF. The DNA of the CDR3 is TGTGCCAGCAGGGTTCGAGGGCCTGGAAACACCATATATTTT.

The chain has TRBV12-3 or TRBV12-4 and TRBJ2-5; D is possibly TRBD2 (5 bases). Trimming removed 5 bases at V and 1 base at J, with 14 bases between. The CDR3 contains 15 residues. CDR3 sequence (DNA): TGTGCCAGCAGTGGCCGGGGATGGGGCCAAGAGACCCAGTACTTC. This sequence encodes CASSGRGWGQETQYF.